Sequencing of this T cell receptor (beta chain) was carried out in a study of graft-versus-host responses after intestinal transplantation. Overall study context: Every transplant recipient was induced with anti-thymocyte globulin, then maintained on tacrolimus and steroids for two to three years.

This clone is categorized as medium-sized. The antigen remains unidentified. Some clones are missing from TCRdb's copy, which holds only in-frame ones; the method was immunoSEQ multiplex PCR. The sample includes 40,000 to 55,000 clones, roughly nine tenths of them seen just once. Findings and limits, study-wide: When patients had graft-donor T cell macrochimerism, their allografts held high graft-versus-host to host-versus-graft clonal ratios. GvH clones surfaced in recipient marrow, some emerging earlier in ileum or blood.

With 2 bases removed from V and 5 bases from J, the gap between germline ends came to 8 bases. The CDR3 extends over 13 amino acids. Germline values: CDR1 SGHDT, CDR2 YYEEEE. The specimen comprised unstimulated CD4+ T cells sorted from spleen or lymph node cells, sampled before transplant. The receptor's source is a human donor who was the organ donor for an intestinal transplant. This chain uses TRBV5-6 with TRBJ2-1, with D possibly being TRBD2 (6 bases). CDR3 bases: TGTGCCAGCAGCTTAGCGGGCCACAATGAGCAGTTCTTC. This codes for CASSLAGHNEQFF.